The clone carrying this T cell receptor (beta chain) has more than one count but fewer than ten. Its antigen is unidentified. One end of the junction fails to match germline, which may point to a read error. This sample's TCRbeta library carried unique molecular identifier barcodes. TCRdb recomputed calls from the PCR reads with MiXCR, one row per CDR3 protein. There are roughly 350,000 distinct CDR3 sequences in the sample; about a sixth occur only once, and approximately 38% lies in the top ten. This entry belongs to a study of T-cell reconstitution after alpha-beta-depleted transplantation in children. This CDR3 spans 14 amino acids. The germline CDR1 and CDR2 sequences are SGHVS and FQNEAQ. Study outcomes and limitations: Diversity of TCRbeta at day 60 was high in some patients, arising from surviving recipient T cells and thymic progenitors. At around two months after transplant, the alpha-beta T cells were reportedly derived from several hundred expanded clones that came from non-depleted graft cells. By one year post-transplant, T-cell counts and diversity largely arose from T cells that were newly produced.

This TCR was recovered from a male patient between 2 and 10 years old who had a stem cell transplant for acute lymphoblastic leukemia, so the T cells may come from the graft donor. The rearrangement joins TRBV7-8 to TRBJ2-7; 12 positions match TRBD1. The sample was PBMCs, mostly from graft donor cells, taken 360 days after TCRalphabeta/CD19-depleted stem cell transplant. The chain's CDR3 is CASSLVGTGGPPNF. For the CDR3, the DNA is TGTGCCAGCAGCTTAGTTGGGACAGGGGGCCCTCCCAACTTC.